This T cell receptor beta chain was sequenced during a study of blood T cell repertoires in COVID-19. Looking at the study overall: Sites across the United States, Italy and Spain contributed samples from acute and convalescent COVID-19. PBMCs, B-cell-depleted T cells, or T cells were the source of the cDNA or gDNA that made up the material.

This CDR3 is 15 amino acids long. Trimming removed 3 bases from V and 9 bases from J, with 18 bases in between. Germline CDR1 reads LGHDT; CDR2 reads YNNKEL (reference sequence). Seattle patients were enrolled while actively infected and followed longitudinally. Authors' processing steps: Nucleated cell number was recorded as an estimate derived from reference gene primer amplification. Only in-frame clones appear in the TCRdb table, and some are missing; sequencing was by immunoSEQ multiplex PCR. V, J and clone size were drawn from that table, and D and trimming were deduced from the DNA. The table lists around 180,000 clones, roughly 84% of them singletons.

Material for sequencing was peripheral blood. This chain links TRBV3-1 (or the pseudogene TRBV3-2) with TRBJ2-1, with D perhaps TRBD1 (5 bases). This clonotype was sampled from a person in their 70s with COVID-19, enrolled during active disease. DNA of the CDR3: TGTGCCAGCAGCCATAGAAGGACATTGACCATTGAGCAGTTCTTC. It specifies CASSHRRTLTIEQFF.